This TCR beta chain was retrieved from a study of lymphopenia after photon versus proton radiotherapy. Data came from immunoSEQ multiplex PCR; TCRdb stores just in-frame clones and leaves some out. The sample includes tens of thousands of clones, around 88% of them seen just once. Study-wide points: A bigger post-nadir fall in TCR diversity correlated inversely with survival time in deceased patients. Oligoclonal CD8+ Temra expansion after nadir drove photon patients' diversity drop.

This clone has only one observation. Its antigen is undetermined. The source is a man aged 60 to 69 with pancreatic cancer. The sample consisted of peripheral blood, taken from a patient treated with proton-based radiotherapy.

In DNA, the CDR3 is TGTGCCAGCAGCCGTCGGACTAGCGGCCGCACAGATACGCAGTATTTT. Its translation: CASSRRTSGRTDTQYF. The chain recombines TRBV27 with TRBJ2-3, with 10 positions matching TRBD2. Trimming at V came to 6 bases and at J to 1 base, leaving 7 bases not matched to a gene. The CDR3 contains 16 residues. Per germline, CDR1 MNHEY and CDR2 SMNVEV (reference sequence).